This TCR beta chain was recovered during a study of beta chain features in type 1 diabetes. On this clone: Its target is unknown.

Study outcomes and limitations: Among patients with Type 1 diabetes, TCRB CDR3s were moderately but significantly shorter in every one of the four CD4+ subsets.

Germline V gene data show CDR1 as MNHNS and CDR2 as SASEGT. The CDR3 length is 11 residues. Trimming left V 6 bases short and J 3 bases short, with 5 bases between. Reverse transcription of all isolated RNA meant that expressed TCRB transcripts were sequenced. Produced via immunoSEQ multiplex PCR; TCRdb's table is partial and in-frame only. The sample records roughly 160,000 clones, around 7.9% being singletons. The source is a man aged 18 to 30 with type 1 diabetes. The chain uses TRBV6-1 and TRBJ2-5; D ambiguous. Material: central memory CD4+ T cells from blood. CDR3 in amino acids: CASRTEETQYF. As DNA, the CDR3 is TGTGCCAGCAGGACTGAAGAGACCCAGTACTTC.